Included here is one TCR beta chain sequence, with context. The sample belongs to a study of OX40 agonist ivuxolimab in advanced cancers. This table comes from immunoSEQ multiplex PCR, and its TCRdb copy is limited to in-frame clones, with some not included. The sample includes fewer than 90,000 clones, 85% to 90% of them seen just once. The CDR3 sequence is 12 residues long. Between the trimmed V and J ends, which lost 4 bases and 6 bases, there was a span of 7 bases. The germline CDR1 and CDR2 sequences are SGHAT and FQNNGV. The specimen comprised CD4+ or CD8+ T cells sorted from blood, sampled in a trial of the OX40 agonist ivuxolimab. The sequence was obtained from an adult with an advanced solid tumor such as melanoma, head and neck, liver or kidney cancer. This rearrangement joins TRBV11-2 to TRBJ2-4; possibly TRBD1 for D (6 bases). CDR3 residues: CASSSTGNIQYF. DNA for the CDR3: TGTGCCAGCAGCTCGACAGGAAACATTCAGTACTTC. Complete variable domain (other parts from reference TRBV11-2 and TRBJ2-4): EAGVAQSPRYKIIEKRQSVAFWCNPISGHATLYWYQQILGQGPKLLIQFQNNGVVDDSQLPKDRFSAERLKGVDSTLKIQPAKLEDSAVYLCASSSTGNIQYFGAGTRLSVL.